These 18 T cell receptor beta chains were all obtained from the same sample, sequenced in a study of blood T cells in healthy people across ages. Primed by a sample-barcoded 5' primer and a J-beta primer mix, a second PCR proceeded for 7 to 11 cycles. In TCRdb, the 5' RACE reads were re-called with MiXCR into one record per CDR3 protein. The data show under 700,000 distinct CDR3 sequences, with about 25% seen just once and roughly 10% held by the top ten. The same data also went into a second study, on T cells of mothers and their children.

The sequencing sample was made of blood. The receptors shown here come from a boy aged 5-17 years in good health.

This clonotype has ten or more counts. In DNA, the CDR3 is TGTGCCAGCAGCCTTAGCGGGGGAAGAGAGACCCAGTACTTC. Residues: CASSLSGGRETQYF. The rearrangement links TRBV7-3 to TRBJ2-5; 9 nucleotides agree with TRBD2. The ends lost 5 bases at V and 4 bases at J; junction bases unmatched: 5. Germline assignment: CDR1 SGHTA and CDR2 FQGTGA. This CDR3 region has 14 residues.

The chain is built from TRBV12-5 and TRBJ2-1; no definite D call. Germline V gene sequence: CDR1 LGHNT, CDR2 FRNRAP. With 3 bases removed from V and 2 bases from J, the gap between germline ends came to 8 bases. The CDR3 length is 14 residues. The CDR3 region is CASGFSGPYNEQFF. The CDR3, as DNA: TGTGCTAGTGGTTTTTCAGGACCCTACAATGAGCAGTTCTTC. The full variable domain, with the rest looked up from reference TRBV12-5 and TRBJ2-1, is DARVTQTPRHKVTEMGQEVTMRCQPILGHNTVFWYRQTMMQGLELLAYFRNRAPLDDSGMPKDRFSAEMPDATLATLKIQPSEPRDSAVYFCASGFSGPYNEQFFGPGTRLTVL.

A word on this clonotype: Since a much larger clone is just one base distant, this may be a read error. V usage is TRBV7-2 and J usage is TRBJ2-6; D unclear. Between the trimmed V and J ends, which lost 3 bases and 0 bases, there was a span of 3 bases. This CDR3 is 14 amino acids long. Germline V gives CDR1 SGHTA, CDR2 FQGNSA. The DNA of the CDR3 is TGTGCCAGCAGCTTCGGCTCTGGGGCCAACGTCCTGACTTTC. Protein: CASSFGSGANVLTF. Full variable domain (rest looked up from reference TRBV7-2 and TRBJ2-6): GAGVSQSPSNKVTEKGKDVELRCDPISGHTALYWYRQSLGQGLEFLIYFQGNSAPDKSGLPSDRFSAERTGGSVSTLTIQRTQQEDSAVYLCASSFGSGANVLTFGAGSRLTVL.

V gene TRBV20-1 combines with J gene TRBJ2-6, with D perhaps matching TRBD1 or TRBD2 (5 bases each). Trimming cost V 6 bases and J 1 base, with 22 bases left between them. Germline assignment: CDR1 DFQATT and CDR2 SNEGSKA (reference sequence). CDR3 length: 18 amino acids. Written as DNA, the CDR3 is TGCAGTGCAAAAGGTGGTTTGGGGGAACAATCTGGGGCCAACGTCCTGACTTTC. Translating gives CSAKGGLGEQSGANVLTF.

J is TRBJ2-5 and V is TRBV2, with no clear D. The CDR3 is 11 residues long. CDR1 and CDR2 (germline): SNHLY, FYNNEI. V was pared by 2 bases and J by 5 bases, with 3 bases between. The CDR3 nucleotides read TGTGCCAGCAGTGAATTTGAGACCCAGTACTTC. Encoded protein: CASSEFETQYF. The entire variable domain, with the rest obtained from reference TRBV2 and TRBJ2-5, is as follows: EPEVTQTPSHQVTQMGQEVILRCVPISNHLYFYWYRQILGQKVEFLVSFYNNEISEKSEIFDDQFSVERPDGSNFTLKIRSTKLEDSAMYFCASSEFETQYFGPGTRLLVL.

This clonotype was observed at least ten times. J is TRBJ2-1 and V is TRBV30; no definite D call. V was cut by 2 bases and J by 6 bases, with 8 bases left in between. This CDR3 has 12 amino acids. Germline CDR1 GTSNPN, CDR2 SVGIG (reference sequence). The chain's CDR3 is CAWSSVLNEQFF. The CDR3 DNA reads TGTGCCTGGAGTTCGGTCCTCAATGAGCAGTTCTTC.

Only a few counts were recorded for this clonotype. V usage is TRBV28 and J usage is TRBJ2-5; D not certain. Matching the DNA end better, TRBJ2-1 makes the J call doubtful. Germline lookup yields CDR1 MDHEN and CDR2 SYDVKM. The length of the CDR3 is 13 residues. The CDR3 reads CASSFPRNNEQFF. The CDR3 nucleotides read TGTGCCAGCAGTTTCCCTAGGAACAATGAGCAGTTCTTC.

V usage is TRBV6-2 or TRBV6-3 and J usage is TRBJ2-3; TRBD1 agrees at 8 bases. J gave up 0 bases and V 4 bases, and 3 bases lay outside the gene matches. The germline V gene has CDR1 MNHEY and CDR2 SVGEGT. This CDR3 comprises 15 residues. This CDR3 reads CASSFTGGSTDTQYF. CDR3 coding DNA: TGTGCCAGCAGTTTTACAGGGGGGAGCACAGATACGCAGTATTTT.

The table lists this clonotype with many counts. J is TRBJ2-7 and V is TRBV16, with D maybe TRBD2 (5 bases). This CDR3 has 15 amino acids. Germline lookup yields CDR1 KGHSY and CDR2 FQNENV. V lost 4 bases and J 2 bases, leaving 15 bases between the germline ends. The CDR3 DNA is TGTGCCAGCAGCCTTGGGTTAGCGCGAACCTACGAGCAGTACTTC. Translating it yields CASSLGLARTYEQYF. Using reference TRBV16 and TRBJ2-7 for the parts outside the CDR3, the full variable domain is GEEVAQTPKHLVRGEGQKAKLYCAPIKGHSYVFWYQQVLKNEFKFLISFQNENVFDETGMPKERFSAKCLPNSPCSLEIQATKLEDSAVYFCASSLGLARTYEQYFGPGTRLTVT.

The chain has TRBV7-2 and TRBJ2-6; 7 positions agree with TRBD1. The CDR3 contains 18 residues. Germline lookup yields CDR1 SGHTA and CDR2 FQGNSA. J lost 0 bases, V lost 5 bases, and 10 bases had no gene match. DNA for the CDR3: TGTGCCAGCAGCCGGGGACAGAATCCTAGCTCTGGGGCCAACGTCCTGACTTTC. Amino acid sequence: CASSRGQNPSSGANVLTF.

This clonotype was picked up a small number of times. The gene calls are TRBV28 and TRBJ2-4; no clear D gene. Trimming left V 8 bases short and J 1 base short, with 15 bases between. Germline V gene data show CDR1 as MDHEN and CDR2 as SYDVKM. CDR3 length: 15 residues. This CDR3 reads CASSSPSPAKNIQYF. CDR3 nucleotides: TGTGCCAGCTCGAGCCCATCCCCGGCCAAAAACATTCAGTACTTC.

This clonotype was counted ten times or more. The V gene is TRBV7-8, the J gene TRBJ2-1; tentatively, D is TRBD2 (6 bases). The CDR3 is 15 residues long. Trimming shortened V by 2 bases and J by 5 bases, and 13 bases separated the two germline ends. Germline loops: CDR1 SGHVS, CDR2 FQNEAQ. CDR3 loop: CASSLIQGGNNEQFF. The CDR3 coding sequence is TGTGCCAGCAGCTTAATTCAAGGCGGGAACAATGAGCAGTTCTTC.

The chain employs TRBV7-9 and TRBJ2-5, with D possibly being TRBD1 (5 bases). This CDR3 has 12 residues. V lost 6 bases and J lost 5, with 10 bases in between. Germline CDR1 reads SEHNR; CDR2 reads FQNEAQ (reference sequence). CDR3 nucleotides: TGTGCCAGCAGAGGGGATAGGGAGACCCAGTACTTC. Its translation: CASRGDRETQYF.

The genes are TRBV7-9 and TRBJ1-1; 7 bases are a match to TRBD1. Unmatched junction bases numbered 10, after V lost 5 bases and J lost 4 bases. Per germline, CDR1 SEHNR and CDR2 FQNEAQ (reference sequence). The CDR3 has 15 residues. CDR3 sequence reads: CASSAQRQGGTEAFF. CDR3 DNA sequence: TGTGCCAGCAGCGCCCAACGGCAGGGGGGCACTGAAGCTTTCTTT. The whole variable domain, remainder taken from reference TRBV7-9 and TRBJ1-1, is DTGVSQNPRHKITKRGQNVTFRCDPISEHNRLYWYRQTLGQGPEFLTYFQNEAQLEKSRLLSDRFSAERPKGSFSTLEIQRTEQGDSAMYLCASSAQRQGGTEAFFGQGTRLTVV.

The rearrangement uses TRBV28 and TRBJ2-1; 7 nucleotides agree with TRBD2. TRBJ2-7 explains the end of the DNA better; the J call may be wrong. CDR1 is MDHEN, CDR2 SYDVKM, per germline. The CDR3 spans 14 residues. CDR3 loop: CASRSAGVSYEQYF. CDR3 bases: TGTGCCAGCAGGTCGGCGGGGGTCTCCTACGAGCAGTACTTC.

The chain links TRBV6-6 to TRBJ1-1, with D hard to call. The germline V and J ends were trimmed by 2 bases and 4 bases, with 8 bases remaining between them. The CDR3 has 13 residues. The germline V gene encodes CDR1 MNHNY and CDR2 SVGAGI (reference sequence). Here the CDR3 DNA reads TGTGCCAGCAGTTACGGGGTGGGCACTGAAGCTTTCTTT. This gives the protein CASSYGVGTEAFF.

This clonotype occurred once. The J gene is TRBJ2-5, the V gene TRBV19; a possible D gene is TRBD2 (6 bases). The better agreement between TRBJ2-1 and the DNA end casts doubt on the J call. The CDR3 covers 17 residues. Germline CDR1 reads LNHDA; CDR2 reads SQIVND (reference sequence). The CDR3 region is CASSMRGGPSSYNEQFF. As DNA, the CDR3 is TGTGCCAGTAGTATGAGGGGAGGACCCTCCTCCTACAATGAGCAGTTCTTC.

The chain couples TRBV20-1 to TRBJ2-2, with unresolved D. CDR1 and CDR2 (germline): DFQATT, SNEGSKA (reference sequence). This CDR3 is built from 13 residues. Trimming cost V 6 bases and J 2 bases, with 10 bases left between them. The CDR3 nucleotides are TGCAGTGCAAATCAGTTAAACACCGGGGAGCTGTTTTTT. It codes for CSANQLNTGELFF.